This T cell receptor (beta chain) was profiled in a study of CD8 T cells in ankylosing spondylitis. Quantitative 5'-RACE with molecular barcodes produced the TCR beta libraries. TCRdb re-called the 5' RACE reads through MiXCR, storing one row per CDR3 protein. The sample includes 380,000 or so distinct CDR3 sequences, approximately 20% seen only once; the top ten take over 10%. Trimming pared 7 bases from V and 6 bases from J, leaving 22 bases between. The CDR3 totals 15 residues. V and J are TRBV12-3 or TRBV12-4 and TRBJ2-7; D is perhaps TRBD2 (6 bases). Specimen: blood, either unsorted or a sorted T cell fraction (not recorded which). The TCR was taken from a male donor with ankylosing spondylitis or in good health (not recorded which). CDR3: CASTPQGGPGGEQYF. Written as DNA, the CDR3 is TGTGCCAGCACCCCCCAGGGAGGTCCCGGGGGCGAGCAGTACTTC.